This T cell receptor (beta chain) was captured in a study of OX40 agonist ivuxolimab in advanced cancers. Context from the whole study: The costimulatory receptor OX40 (CD134) was targeted by ivuxolimab, a fully human IgG2 agonistic monoclonal antibody. In the dose-escalation cohort, 75% to 85% of patients were male, and the mean age was roughly 60 years with a range of about 20 to 90. Partial responses occurred in three dose-escalation patients: two with cutaneous melanoma and one with hepatocellular carcinoma. The paper covers the monotherapy dose-escalation part of the phase I ivuxolimab trial, which included N = 52 patients. Patients were allowed to have had prior anti-PD-1, anti-PD-L1 or anti-CTLA-4 therapy, and around 40% of the dose-escalation patients had previously received checkpoint inhibitors. Intravenous ivuxolimab was administered to patients every 2 weeks at six dose levels: 0.01, 0.1, 0.3, 1.5, 3 and 10 mg/kg. The point of sequencing TCRbeta in the periphery was to test whether ivuxolimab changed TCR sequence diversity and drove clonal T-cell expansion. Of the approximately 50 dose-escalation patients, hepatocellular carcinoma was present in approximately 20, melanoma in approximately 15, renal cell carcinoma in 9 and head and neck cancer in 9. The study at large found these results: In partial responders in the 0.1-3.0 mg/kg groups, normalized peripheral clonal expansion was found to be among the lowest, especially among CD8+ T cells. At doses from 0.1 to 3.0 mg/kg, clonal expansion was seen in both CD4+ and CD8+ blood T cells between baseline and week 6. After ivuxolimab, more expanded clones were found on average in CD8+ T cells than in CD4+ T cells. Which antigens the clonally expanded peripheral T cells were specific for was not determined. Low levels of normalized T-cell clonal expansion were also seen in some nonresponding patients.

For sequencing of the TCRbeta CDR3 region, genomic DNA was extracted from the sorted cells. The immunoSEQ Assay was used for sequencing of TCRbeta CDR3 regions. In its TCRdb copy, this immuneACCESS table keeps in-frame sequences only and misses some clones. Where compared with another copy, unresolved V genes explain less than half of these, and the others have no known cause. This sample comprises tens of thousands of clones, approximately 90% of them detected only once. Roughly an eighth of the sample comes from the top ten. Patients with autoimmune disease history or receiving systemic immunosuppression were excluded from the trial. In every dose cohort, peripheral blood was drawn for TCR sequencing at baseline, cycle 4 day 1, and cycle 7 day 1. The samples were taken from a phase I, first-in-human, multicenter, open-label dose-escalation trial of ivuxolimab. The trial enrolled adults with locally advanced or metastatic head and neck squamous cell, hepatocellular, melanoma or renal cell carcinoma. CD4+ and CD8+ T cells were sorted separately from peripheral blood before TCR sequencing.

Note on this clone: Its antigen remains undetermined. No base quality information exists; no much larger clone differs at one position.

This specimen was CD4+ or CD8+ T cells sorted from blood, taken in a trial of the OX40 agonist ivuxolimab. This receptor was obtained from an adult with an advanced solid tumor such as melanoma, head and neck, liver or kidney cancer.

The nucleotides are TGTGCCAGCAGCCGACCCGGCGGGTCCGACAATGAGCAGTTCTTC. This yields the protein CASSRPGGSDNEQFF. The rearranged chain carries TRBV7-9 and TRBJ2-1; TRBD2 is a possible D gene, resting on 5 matching bases. Spanning cysteine to phenylalanine, the CDR3 consists of 15 amino acids. The only DNA kept is the CDR3, 45 bases in frame from the first base. Taken from the germline V gene (reference sequence), the CDR1 and CDR2 loops are SEHNR and FQNEAQ. The V and J ends are trimmed by 5 bases and 5 bases, leaving 16 bases between them.